These 14 T cell receptor beta chains share one sample of origin, sequenced in a study of T cell responses to AZD1222 COVID-19 vaccine. Sequencing used immunoSEQ multiplex PCR; TCRdb keeps in-frame clones, though not all of them. The sample has 40,000 to 45,000 clones, 75% to 85% seen once. The sequencing used peripheral blood, collected on day 0 of AZD1222 vaccination. These receptors originate from an adult in good health.

This clone was detected a few times. V is TRBV5-4 and J is TRBJ1-4; tentative D call: TRBD1 (5 bases). Looked up from germline, CDR1 is SGHNT and CDR2 is YYREEE (reference sequence). This CDR3 is 15 amino acids long. Trimming removed 0 bases at V and 4 bases at J, with 10 bases between. The CDR3 loop is CASSLAPGGNEKLFF. In DNA, the CDR3 is TGTGCCAGCAGCTTGGCCCCCGGGGGTAATGAAAAACTGTTTTTT. Full variable domain (missing parts from reference TRBV5-4 and TRBJ1-4): ETGVTQSPTHLIKTRGQQVTLRCSSQSGHNTVSWYQQALGQGPQFIFQYYREEENGRGNFPPRFSGLQFPNYSSELNVNALELDDSALYLCASSLAPGGNEKLFFGSGTQLSVL.

The chain is built from TRBV28 and TRBJ2-2; 9 positions agree with TRBD1. V gave up 2 bases and J gave up 3 bases; unmatched junction bases: 4. This CDR3 spans 16 amino acids. From germline, CDR1 is MDHEN and CDR2 SYDVKM. The CDR3 loop is CASSLIDRGDTGELFF. The CDR3 DNA reads as TGTGCCAGCAGTTTAATTGACAGGGGGGACACCGGGGAGCTGTTTTTT. Complete variable domain (other parts from reference TRBV28 and TRBJ2-2): DVKVTQSSRYLVKRTGEKVFLECVQDMDHENMFWYRQDPGLGLRLIYFSYDVKMKEKGDIPEGYSVSREKKERFSLILESASTNQTSMYLCASSLIDRGDTGELFFGEGSRLTVL.

With regard to this clone: Other nucleotide sequences in the sample specify the same CDR3. The V gene is TRBV19, the J gene TRBJ2-7; TRBD1 agrees at 9 bases. The germline V gene encodes CDR1 LNHDA and CDR2 SQIVND (reference sequence). CDR3 length: 14 amino acids. V trimming: 4 bases; J trimming: 3 bases; junction bases outside the gene matches: 4. As DNA, the CDR3 is TGTGCCAGTAGTAAGGGACAGGGCATCTACGAGCAGTACTTC. Protein product: CASSKGQGIYEQYF.

The V and J genes are TRBV5-1 and TRBJ1-2; tentatively, D is TRBD1 (6 bases). Germline values: CDR1 SGHRS, CDR2 YFSETQ. CDR3 length: 13 residues. The germline V and J ends were trimmed by 0 bases and 8 bases, with 11 bases remaining between them. This CDR3 reads CASSLGTARGYTF. The CDR3 DNA follows: TGCGCCAGCAGCTTGGGGACAGCTAGGGGCTACACCTTC.

The chain has TRBV24-1 and TRBJ2-5; D perhaps matches TRBD2 (7 bases). Trimming removed 1 base from V and 7 bases from J, with 15 bases in between. Germline assignment: CDR1 KGHDR and CDR2 SFDVKD. CDR3 length: 15 residues. This chain's CDR3 is CATSDFRGGLGTQYF. In DNA, the CDR3 is TGTGCCACCAGTGATTTTAGGGGGGGCCTCGGGACCCAGTACTTC.

This clone showed up just once. J is TRBJ2-1 and V is TRBV3-1 (or the pseudogene TRBV3-2); unclear D gene. CDR1 LGHDT and CDR2 YNNKEL come from the germline V gene (reference sequence). The CDR3 extends over 14 amino acids. The V and J ends lost 5 bases and 3 bases respectively, with 11 bases between them. CDR3 protein: CASSNAAFYNEQFF. In DNA, the CDR3 is TGTGCCAGCAGCAATGCGGCTTTCTACAATGAGCAGTTCTTC.

This chain connects TRBV24-1 to TRBJ2-1; 7 nucleotides match TRBD1. CDR3 length: 15 amino acids. Losses at the gene ends were 4 bases for V and 5 bases for J; bases not matched to a gene: 7. Germline V gene data show CDR1 as KGHDR and CDR2 as SFDVKD. The CDR3 bases are TGTGCCACCAGTGACCGCAGGGACAGAAACAATGAGCAGTTCTTC. This codes for CATSDRRDRNNEQFF.

This rearrangement joins TRBV7-6 to TRBJ2-6; 8 bases line up with TRBD1. From germline, CDR1 is SGHVS and CDR2 FNYEAQ. CDR3 length: 18 residues. V lost 2 bases, J lost 0 bases, and 6 bases stayed unmatched. The DNA for the CDR3 is TGTGCCAGCAGCTTATGGGCAGGGGGCCGCTCTGGGGCCAACGTCCTGACTTTC. Translating it yields CASSLWAGGRSGANVLTF.

The chain combines TRBV30 with TRBJ1-3, with TRBD1 identical over 8 bases. CDR3 size: 17 residues. Germline V gene sequence: CDR1 GTSNPN, CDR2 SVGIG (reference sequence). Trimming took 6 bases from V and 4 from J; bases not matched to a gene: 17. In nucleotides, the CDR3 is TGTGCCTGTCGATTCCCGGGGGGCAGGGGGCTGGGAAACACCATATATTTT. Residues: CACRFPGGRGLGNTIYF.

CDR3 region: CASSDGQAPRYGYTF. CDR3 DNA sequence: TGCGCCAGCAGCGATGGGCAAGCCCCTCGGTATGGCTACACCTTC. The genes are TRBV5-1 and TRBJ1-2; D unclear. CDR1 is SGHRS, CDR2 YFSETQ, per germline. The CDR3 has 15 amino acids. Trimming took 4 bases from V and 5 from J, leaving 18 bases between them.

This clone turned up a few times. This chain links TRBV28 with TRBJ2-5; 10 nucleotides agree with TRBD1. This CDR3 spans 14 amino acids. Germline CDR1 and CDR2: MDHEN and SYDVKM. V was clipped by 10 bases and J by 4 bases; unmatched bases: 9. The CDR3 sequence is CANPDRGQGETQYF. The CDR3 coding sequence is TGTGCCAACCCCGACAGGGGGCAAGGAGAGACCCAGTACTTC.

V gene TRBV4-3 combines with J gene TRBJ1-1; D uncertain. The CDR3 consists of 16 residues. CDR1 is LGHNA and CDR2 is YSLEER in the germline V gene. The V and J ends lost 1 base and 0 bases respectively, with 12 bases between them. The CDR3: CASSQGPRSMNTEAFF. In DNA form, the CDR3 reads TGCGCCAGCAGCCAAGGGCCCAGGTCCATGAACACTGAAGCTTTCTTT.

The chain combines TRBV24-1 with TRBJ2-1; 12 bases align to TRBD2. CDR1 and CDR2 (germline): KGHDR, SFDVKD. The CDR3 has 17 amino acids. V gave up 3 bases and J gave up 5 bases; unmatched junction bases: 7. The DNA for the CDR3 is TGTGCCACCAGTGATACCACCCTAGCGGGGGGGAACAATGAGCAGTTCTTC. Its protein product is CATSDTTLAGGNNEQFF.

The rearrangement joins TRBV28 to TRBJ1-4; TRBD1 agrees at 8 bases. Germline CDR1 MDHEN, CDR2 SYDVKM. The CDR3 is 17 residues long. Trimming removed 7 bases from V and 7 bases from J; junction bases left unmatched: 17. CDR3 loop: CASKGGQGGPEGEKLFF. The DNA of the CDR3 is TGTGCCAGCAAGGGCGGACAGGGTGGGCCCGAGGGTGAAAAACTGTTTTTT. Drawing the rest from reference TRBV28 and TRBJ1-4, the complete variable domain is DVKVTQSSRYLVKRTGEKVFLECVQDMDHENMFWYRQDPGLGLRLIYFSYDVKMKEKGDIPEGYSVSREKKERFSLILESASTNQTSMYLCASKGGQGGPEGEKLFFGSGTQLSVL.